This T cell receptor (beta chain) emerged from a study of T cell repertoires in aging, cancer and after chemotherapy. Trimming shortened V by 3 bases and J by 4 bases, and 7 bases separated the two germline ends. This CDR3 is 13 amino acids long. Germline values: CDR1 MDHEN, CDR2 SYDVKM. Amplification of TCR beta used genomic DNA extracted from peripheral blood. TRB rearrangements spanning V, D and J were amplified using mixed TRB-A/B primers. TCRdb redid the calling of the multiplex PCR reads with MiXCR, one entry per CDR3 protein. This repertoire shows several thousand distinct CDR3 sequences, roughly half found once; its top ten account for 3.5% to 4%.

Sequencing was done on a sample of blood. This sequence originates from a human donor with a solid tumor. This rearrangement joins TRBV28 to TRBJ1-5; no clear D gene. For the CDR3, the DNA is TGTGCCAGCAGTTTTGTCTTTAATCAGCCCCAGCATTTT. Translation: CASSFVFNQPQHF.